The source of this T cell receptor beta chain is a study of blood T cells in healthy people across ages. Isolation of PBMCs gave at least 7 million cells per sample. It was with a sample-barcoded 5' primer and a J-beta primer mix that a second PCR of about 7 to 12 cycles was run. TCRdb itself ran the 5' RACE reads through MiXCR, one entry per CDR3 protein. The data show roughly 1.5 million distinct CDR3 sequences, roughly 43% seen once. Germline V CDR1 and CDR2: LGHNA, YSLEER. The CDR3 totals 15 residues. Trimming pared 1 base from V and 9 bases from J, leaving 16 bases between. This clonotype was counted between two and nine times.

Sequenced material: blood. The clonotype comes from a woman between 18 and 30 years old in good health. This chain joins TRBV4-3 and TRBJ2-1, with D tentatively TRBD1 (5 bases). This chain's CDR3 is CASSQARRGNVEQFF. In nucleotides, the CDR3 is TGCGCCAGCAGCCAAGCCAGAAGGGGAAATGTTGAGCAGTTCTTC.